This T cell receptor beta chain was documented in a study of siplizumab effects on memory and regulatory T cells. Findings and limits, study-wide: Roughly 80-95% of dividing CD4+ or CD8+ clones were without an attributable naive or memory phenotype.

A remark on this clone: Its target is not known.

Assay used: immunoSEQ multiplex PCR; TCRdb lists only in-frame clones, some missing. Of 90,000 to 150,000 clones listed, roughly 93% were seen once; the top ten hold around 0.16%. V was pared by 5 bases and J by 2 bases, with 6 bases between. CDR3 length: 12 amino acids. CDR1 is MNHEY, CDR2 SVGAGI, per germline. Sequencing input: non-Treg CD4+ T cells sorted from blood. This receptor was taken from a human donor in good health. This chain joins TRBV6-5 and TRBJ1-2; D is possibly TRBD1 (5 bases). The CDR3 coding sequence is TGTGCCAGCAGTGGACAAAACTATGGCTACACCTTC. This encodes CASSGQNYGYTF.